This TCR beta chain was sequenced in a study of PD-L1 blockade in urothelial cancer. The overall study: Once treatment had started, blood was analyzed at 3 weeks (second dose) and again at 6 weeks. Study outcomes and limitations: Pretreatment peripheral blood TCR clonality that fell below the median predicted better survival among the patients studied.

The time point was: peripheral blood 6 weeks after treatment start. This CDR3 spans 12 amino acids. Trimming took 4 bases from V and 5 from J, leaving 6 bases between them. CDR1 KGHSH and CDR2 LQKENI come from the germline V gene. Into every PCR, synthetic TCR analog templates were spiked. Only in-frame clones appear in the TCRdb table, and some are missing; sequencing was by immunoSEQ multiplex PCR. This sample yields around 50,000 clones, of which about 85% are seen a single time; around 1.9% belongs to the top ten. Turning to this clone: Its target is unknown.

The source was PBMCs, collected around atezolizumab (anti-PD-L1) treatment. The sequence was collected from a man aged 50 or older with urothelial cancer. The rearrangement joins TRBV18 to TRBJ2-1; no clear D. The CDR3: CASSRPDNEQFF. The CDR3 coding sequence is TGTGCCAGCTCACGCCCAGACAATGAGCAGTTCTTC. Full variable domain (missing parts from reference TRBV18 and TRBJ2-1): NAGVMQNPRHLVRRRGQEARLRCSPMKGHSHVYWYRQLPEEGLKFMVYLQKENIIDESGMPKERFSAEFPKEGPSILRIQQVVRGDSAAYFCASSRPDNEQFFGPGTRLTVL.